These 12 T cell receptor beta chains originate from one sample sequenced in a study of cytomegalovirus exposure and HLA in healthy donors. The study ran its PCR with 60 Vbeta and 13 Jbeta primers. TCRdb's table, derived via immunoSEQ multiplex PCR, lists solely in-frame clones and lacks some. The sample holds around 200,000 clones, 83% seen once. Sequenced: PBMCs. The receptors were gathered from a girl aged 10-17 years in good health and CMV-seronegative.

This chain joins TRBV5-1 and TRBJ1-4; 7 bases line up with TRBD1. In germline, CDR1 is SGHRS, CDR2 YFSETQ. The CDR3 covers 15 residues. V was clipped by 2 bases and J by 6 bases; unmatched bases: 7. CDR3 in amino acids: CASSLQGTRDEKLFF. The CDR3 DNA reads as TGCGCCAGCAGCTTACAGGGGACCAGGGATGAAAAACTGTTTTTT.

The chain combines TRBV4-1 with TRBJ1-2, with 8 bases matching TRBD1. The CDR3 sequence is 17 residues long. Trimming at V came to 4 bases and at J to 0 bases, leaving 10 bases not matched to a gene. Germline V CDR1 and CDR2: MGHRA, YSYEKL. The CDR3 sequence is CASSLGQDAIANYGYTF. The CDR3 coding sequence is TGCGCCAGCAGCCTGGGACAGGACGCCATCGCTAACTATGGCTACACCTTC.

The rearrangement uses TRBV11-1 and TRBJ2-7, with 7 positions matching TRBD1. The germline CDR1 and CDR2 sequences are SGHAT and FQDESV (reference sequence). V lost 5 bases, J lost 5 bases, and 15 bases stayed unmatched. There are 16 residues in the CDR3. CDR3 loop: CASSLWDSQDLHEQYF. In DNA form, the CDR3 reads TGTGCCAGCAGCCTCTGGGACAGTCAAGATCTCCACGAGCAGTACTTC.

The V and J genes are TRBV5-8 and TRBJ2-5, with D perhaps TRBD1 (6 bases). Germline CDR1 and CDR2: SGHTS and YDEGEE. This CDR3 is built from 18 residues. V was pared by 5 bases and J by 2 bases, with 25 bases between. CDR3 in amino acids: CASSRTQLRDKKQETQYF. DNA of the CDR3: TGTGCCAGCAGTCGTACCCAACTCCGGGACAAGAAACAAGAGACCCAGTACTTC.

V is TRBV5-1 and J is TRBJ1-1; a possible D gene is TRBD1 (6 bases). Germline V gene data show CDR1 as SGHRS and CDR2 as YFSETQ. V was pared by 4 bases and J by 6 bases, with 13 bases between. CDR3 length: 13 residues. The CDR3 loop reads CASSGGARPEAFF. In DNA form, the CDR3 reads TGCGCCAGCAGCGGGGGCGCTAGACCTGAAGCTTTCTTT.

The chain couples TRBV30 to TRBJ2-2; D is unresolved. This CDR3 is built from 12 residues. The V end lost 4 bases, the J end lost 3 bases, and 6 bases lay between the germline ends. Germline V gene sequence: CDR1 GTSNPN, CDR2 SVGIG (reference sequence). The CDR3 DNA follows: TGTGCCTGGAATCGGGACACCGGGGAGCTGTTTTTT. Translated: CAWNRDTGELFF. Looking up the rest from reference TRBV30 and TRBJ2-2 gives the full variable domain: SQTIHQWPATLVQPVGSPLSLECTVEGTSNPNLYWYRQAAGRGLQLLFYSVGIGQISSEVPQNLSASRPQDRQFILSSKKLLLSDSGFYLCAWNRDTGELFFGEGSRLTVL.

The gene calls are TRBV5-6 and TRBJ1-6; 7 bases match TRBD1. The CDR3 loop spans 15 amino acids. Germline CDR1 SGHDT, CDR2 YYEEEE. Trimming removed 1 base from V and 2 bases from J; junction bases left unmatched: 0. In DNA form, the CDR3 reads TGTGCCAGCAGCTTGACAGGGGCCTATAATTCACCCCTCCACTTT. Protein product: CASSLTGAYNSPLHF.

The chain couples TRBV7-9 to TRBJ1-5; TRBD1 might be the D (6 bases). The CDR3 has 16 amino acids. V lost 4 bases to trimming and J lost 5 bases, with 18 bases between them. Germline values: CDR1 SEHNR, CDR2 FQNEAQ (reference sequence). The CDR3 reads CASSSNTGKGDQPQHF. For the CDR3, the DNA is TGTGCCAGCAGCTCTAACACAGGGAAGGGGGATCAGCCCCAGCATTTT. The full variable domain, rest sourced from reference TRBV7-9 and TRBJ1-5, is DTGVSQNPRHKITKRGQNVTFRCDPISEHNRLYWYRQTLGQGPEFLTYFQNEAQLEKSRLLSDRFSAERPKGSFSTLEIQRTEQGDSAMYLCASSSNTGKGDQPQHFGDGTRLSIL.

The sample holds a few counts of this clone. V gene TRBV6-6 combines with J gene TRBJ1-1, with a weak D call TRBD1 (6 bases). This CDR3 comprises 12 residues. V shed 7 bases and J shed 6 bases, with 12 bases lying between them. Germline CDR1 reads MNHNY; CDR2 reads SVGAGI (reference sequence). CDR3 loop: CASNTGRPEAFF. DNA of the CDR3: TGTGCCAGCAACACAGGGCGCCCTGAAGCTTTCTTT.

The chain carries TRBV7-9 and TRBJ1-2; D is perhaps TRBD1 (5 bases). CDR1 SEHNR and CDR2 FQNEAQ come from the germline V gene (reference sequence). The CDR3 length is 12 residues. V lost 6 bases and J 7 bases, leaving 12 bases between the germline ends. CDR3 region: CASSREGRGYTF. CDR3 bases: TGTGCCAGCAGTAGGGAGGGGCGTGGCTACACCTTC.

The J gene is TRBJ2-6, the V gene TRBV7-7, with D maybe TRBD1 (6 bases). The CDR3 covers 15 residues. From germline, CDR1 is SSHAT and CDR2 FNYEAQ (reference sequence). V shed 5 bases and J shed 2 bases, with 10 bases lying between them. CDR3 protein: CASSPHRAGANVLTF. CDR3 nucleotide sequence: TGTGCCAGCAGCCCACACAGGGCTGGGGCCAACGTCCTGACTTTC.

V and J are TRBV7-3 and TRBJ1-3, with TRBD1 as a possible D gene (6 bases). The CDR3 is 12 residues long. Trimming pared 6 bases from V and 6 bases from J, leaving 9 bases between. Germline assignment: CDR1 SGHTA and CDR2 FQGTGA. The DNA of the CDR3 is TGTGCCAGCAGTCGGGACAAAAACACCATATATTTT. This translates into CASSRDKNTIYF.